This TCR beta chain was retrieved from a study of T cell changes during pregnancy in multiple sclerosis. The ends were cut back, 3 bases at V and 3 bases at J, with 20 bases in the middle. Germline loops: CDR1 LNHNV, CDR2 YYDKDF (reference sequence). The CDR3 is made up of 18 amino acids. Sequencing was performed with immunoSEQ multiplex PCR; in TCRdb, only in-frame clones are kept and a portion is missing. The sample contains around 73,000 clones, 92% of which appear only once. The clonotype originates from a female donor in good health, enrolled as a control in a pregnancy study. The chain uses TRBV15 and TRBJ2-2; tentatively, D is TRBD1 (5 bases). Sequencing used peripheral blood, obtained in the third trimester of pregnancy. The CDR3 loop is CATSRDLPGQPHTGELFF. CDR3 in DNA: TGTGCCACCAGCAGGGACCTCCCTGGACAACCCCACACCGGGGAGCTGTTTTTT.